This T cell receptor beta chain was identified during a study of T cells in tumors after PD-1 blockade. Across the study: No patient had prior checkpoint blockade, systemic immunosuppression, or radiotherapy within 4 weeks. During anti-PD-1 treatment, some patients continued daily vismodegib 150 mg.

Produced via immunoSEQ multiplex PCR; TCRdb's table is partial and in-frame only. This sample has about 24,000 clones, with 70% to 85% found just once. The input for sequencing was PBMCs, taken after anti-PD-1 treatment. The sequence came from a human donor with basal cell carcinoma.

CDR3 in DNA: TGTGCCAGCAGCCCCCTTGAATGGTTGTATGGAAACACCATATATTTT. Translating gives CASSPLEWLYGNTIYF. The gene calls are TRBV7-9 and TRBJ1-3; no firm D call. Trimming removed 5 bases from V and 3 bases from J, with 17 bases in between. This CDR3 is 16 amino acids long. Germline V gene lookup returns CDR1 SEHNR and CDR2 FQNEAQ (reference sequence).